This TCR beta chain was observed in a study of T cell responses to AZD1222 COVID-19 vaccine. The data were produced by immunoSEQ multiplex PCR, yet TCRdb's version contains in-frame clones alone and is incomplete. The top ten clones hold roughly a tenth of a sample with almost 55,000 clones, about 88% of them seen once. The germline V gene encodes CDR1 SGHAT and CDR2 FQNNGV. With 4 bases clipped from V and 3 bases from J, the junction kept 9 bases outside the gene matches. The CDR3 sequence is 15 residues long. This chain connects TRBV11-2 to TRBJ2-7, with 7 bases lining up with TRBD2. The TCR originated in an adult in good health. Sample: peripheral blood, taken on day 0 of AZD1222 vaccination. The CDR3 coding sequence is TGTGCCAGCAGCTCCGGGAGGCGCGGGATCTACGAGCAGTACTTC. Translating it yields CASSSGRRGIYEQYF.